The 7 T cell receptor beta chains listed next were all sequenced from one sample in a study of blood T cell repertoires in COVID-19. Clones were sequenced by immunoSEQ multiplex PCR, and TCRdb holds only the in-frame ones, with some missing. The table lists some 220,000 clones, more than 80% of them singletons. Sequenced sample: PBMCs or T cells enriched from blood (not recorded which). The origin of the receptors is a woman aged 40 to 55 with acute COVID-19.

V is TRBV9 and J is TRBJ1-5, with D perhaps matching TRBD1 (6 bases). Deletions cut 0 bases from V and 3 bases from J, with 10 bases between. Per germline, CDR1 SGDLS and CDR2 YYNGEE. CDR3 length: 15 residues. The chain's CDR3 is CASSVGTGNNQPQHF. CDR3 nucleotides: TGTGCCAGCAGCGTAGGAACAGGGAACAATCAGCCCCAGCATTTT.

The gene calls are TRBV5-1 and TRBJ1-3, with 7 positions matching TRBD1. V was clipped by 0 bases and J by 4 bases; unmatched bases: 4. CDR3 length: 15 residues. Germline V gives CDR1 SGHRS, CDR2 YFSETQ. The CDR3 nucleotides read TGCGCCAGCAGCTTGGCCACGGGACAGGGAAACACCATATATTTT. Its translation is CASSLATGQGNTIYF. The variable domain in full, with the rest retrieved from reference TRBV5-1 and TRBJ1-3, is KAGVTQTPRYLIKTRGQQVTLSCSPISGHRSVSWYQQTPGQGLQFLFEYFSETQRNKGNFPGRFSGRQFSNSRSEMNVSTLELGDSALYLCASSLATGQGNTIYFGEGSWLTVV.

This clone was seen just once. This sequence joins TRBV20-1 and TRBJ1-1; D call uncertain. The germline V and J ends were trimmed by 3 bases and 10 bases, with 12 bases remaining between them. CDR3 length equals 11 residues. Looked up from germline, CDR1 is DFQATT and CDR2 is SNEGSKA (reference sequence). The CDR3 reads CSASPNEVAFF. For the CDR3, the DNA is TGCAGTGCTAGTCCTAATGAAGTAGCTTTCTTT.

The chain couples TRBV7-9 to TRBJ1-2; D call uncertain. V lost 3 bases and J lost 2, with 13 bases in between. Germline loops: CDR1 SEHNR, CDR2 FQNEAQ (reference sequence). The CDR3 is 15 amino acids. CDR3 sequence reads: CASSLKEGPNYGYTF. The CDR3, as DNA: TGTGCCAGCAGCTTGAAGGAGGGCCCGAACTATGGCTACACCTTC.

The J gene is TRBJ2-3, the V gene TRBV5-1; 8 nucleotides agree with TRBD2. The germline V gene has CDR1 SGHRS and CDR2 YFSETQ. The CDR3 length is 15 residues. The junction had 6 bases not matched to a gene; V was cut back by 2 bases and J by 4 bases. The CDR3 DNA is TGCGCCAGCAGCTTAACCGGGACTAGAGCAGATACGCAGTATTTT. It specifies CASSLTGTRADTQYF.

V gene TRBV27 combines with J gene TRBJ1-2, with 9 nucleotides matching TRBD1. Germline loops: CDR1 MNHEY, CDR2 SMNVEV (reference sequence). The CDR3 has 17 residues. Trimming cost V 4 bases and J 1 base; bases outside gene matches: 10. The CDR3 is CASSSLTGGGYNYGYTF. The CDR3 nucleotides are TGTGCCAGCAGTTCTCTGACAGGGGGTGGATATAACTATGGCTACACCTTC.

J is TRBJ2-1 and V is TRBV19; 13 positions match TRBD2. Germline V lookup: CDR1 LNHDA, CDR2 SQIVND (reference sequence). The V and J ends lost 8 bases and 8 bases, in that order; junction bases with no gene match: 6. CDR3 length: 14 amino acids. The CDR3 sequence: CASGTSGGADEQFF. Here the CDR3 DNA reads TGTGCCAGTGGAACTAGCGGGGGGGCGGATGAGCAGTTCTTC.